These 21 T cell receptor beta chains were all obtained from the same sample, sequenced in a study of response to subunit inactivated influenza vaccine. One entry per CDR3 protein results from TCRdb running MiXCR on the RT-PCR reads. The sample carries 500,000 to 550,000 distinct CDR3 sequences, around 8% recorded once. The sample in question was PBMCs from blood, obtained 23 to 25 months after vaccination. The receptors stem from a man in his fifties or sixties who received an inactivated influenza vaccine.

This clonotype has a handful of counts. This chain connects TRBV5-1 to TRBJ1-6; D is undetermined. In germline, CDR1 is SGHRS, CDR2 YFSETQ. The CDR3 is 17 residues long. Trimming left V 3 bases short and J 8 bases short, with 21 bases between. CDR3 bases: TGCGCCAGCAGCTCGAAAGAAGGAGCCCACCCTTATTCACCCCTCCACTTT. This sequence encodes CASSSKEGAHPYSPLHF.

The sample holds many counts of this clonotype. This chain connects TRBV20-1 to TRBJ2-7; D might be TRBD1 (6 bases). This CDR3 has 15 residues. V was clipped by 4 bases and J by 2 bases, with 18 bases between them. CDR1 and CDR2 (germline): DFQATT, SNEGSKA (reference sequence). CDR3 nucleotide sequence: TGCAGTGCTAACAGGGCTGTTACAGCCACCTACGAGCAGTACTTC. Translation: CSANRAVTATYEQYF.

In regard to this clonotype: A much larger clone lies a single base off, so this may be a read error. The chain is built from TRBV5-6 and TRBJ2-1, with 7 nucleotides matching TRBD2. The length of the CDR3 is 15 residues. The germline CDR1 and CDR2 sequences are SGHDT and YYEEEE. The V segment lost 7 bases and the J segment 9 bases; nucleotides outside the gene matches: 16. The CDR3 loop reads CASGLGPSGGSEQFF. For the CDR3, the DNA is TGTGCCAGCGGCCTGGGGCCTAGCGGTGGAAGTGAGCAGTTCTTC.

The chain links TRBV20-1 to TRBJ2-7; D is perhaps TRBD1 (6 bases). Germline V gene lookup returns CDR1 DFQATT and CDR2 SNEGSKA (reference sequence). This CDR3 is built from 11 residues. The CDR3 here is CAGAGVGEQYF. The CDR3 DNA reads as TGCGCCGGGGCAGGGGTGGGCGAGCAGTACTTC.

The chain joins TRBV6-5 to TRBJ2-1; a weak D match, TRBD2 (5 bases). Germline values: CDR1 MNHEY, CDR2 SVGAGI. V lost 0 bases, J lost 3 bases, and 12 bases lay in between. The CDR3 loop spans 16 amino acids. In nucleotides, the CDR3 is TGTGCCAGCAGTTACTCGAGGCTAGCCCTCTACAATGAGCAGTTCTTC. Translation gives CASSYSRLALYNEQFF.

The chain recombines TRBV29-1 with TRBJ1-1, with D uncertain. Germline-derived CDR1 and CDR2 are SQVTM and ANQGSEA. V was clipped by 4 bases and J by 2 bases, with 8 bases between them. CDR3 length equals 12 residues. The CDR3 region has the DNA TGCAGCGTTGTCTCATTTAACACTGAAGCTTTCTTT. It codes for CSVVSFNTEAFF.

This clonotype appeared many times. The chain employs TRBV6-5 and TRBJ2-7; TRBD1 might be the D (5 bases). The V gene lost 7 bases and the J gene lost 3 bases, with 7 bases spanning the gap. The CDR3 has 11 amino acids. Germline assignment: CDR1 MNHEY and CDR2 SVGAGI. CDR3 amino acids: CASTRGYEQYF. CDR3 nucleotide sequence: TGTGCCAGCACAAGGGGCTACGAGCAGTACTTC.

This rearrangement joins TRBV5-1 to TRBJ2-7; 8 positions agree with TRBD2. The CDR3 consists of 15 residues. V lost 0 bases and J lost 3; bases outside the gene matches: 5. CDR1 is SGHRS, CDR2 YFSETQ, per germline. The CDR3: CASSLANSGIYEQYF. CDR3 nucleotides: TGCGCCAGCAGCTTGGCCAATAGCGGGATCTACGAGCAGTACTTC.

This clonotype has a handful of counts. CDR3 region: CASSLSGRTNTGELFF. The CDR3 nucleotides read TGTGCCAGCAGTTTATCGGGCAGGACGAACACCGGGGAGCTGTTTTTT. V gene TRBV27 combines with J gene TRBJ2-2, with D hard to call. The V gene lost 0 bases and the J gene lost 0 bases, with 8 bases spanning the gap. This CDR3 comprises 16 residues. In germline, CDR1 is MNHEY, CDR2 SMNVEV (reference sequence).

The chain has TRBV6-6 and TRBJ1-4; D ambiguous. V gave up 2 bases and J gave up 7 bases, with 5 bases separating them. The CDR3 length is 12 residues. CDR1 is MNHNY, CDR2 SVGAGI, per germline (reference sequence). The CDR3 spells CASSYESEKLFF. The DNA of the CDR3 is TGTGCCAGCAGTTACGAAAGTGAAAAACTGTTTTTT.

The CDR3 region is CASSLAASGRYNEQFF. In nucleotides, the CDR3 is TGCGCCAGCAGCTTGGCTGCTAGCGGGCGCTACAATGAGCAGTTCTTC. The V and J genes are TRBV5-1 and TRBJ2-1; 8 bases fit TRBD2. The CDR3 is 16 amino acids. Germline lookup yields CDR1 SGHRS and CDR2 YFSETQ. J lost 3 bases, V lost 0 bases, and 5 bases had no gene match.

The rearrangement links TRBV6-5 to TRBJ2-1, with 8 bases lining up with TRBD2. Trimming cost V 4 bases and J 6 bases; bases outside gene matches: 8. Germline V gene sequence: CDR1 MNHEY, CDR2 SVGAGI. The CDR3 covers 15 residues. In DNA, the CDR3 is TGTGCCAGCAGTTTTGCCGGGGGGGCCCTCAATGAGCAGTTCTTC. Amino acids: CASSFAGGALNEQFF.

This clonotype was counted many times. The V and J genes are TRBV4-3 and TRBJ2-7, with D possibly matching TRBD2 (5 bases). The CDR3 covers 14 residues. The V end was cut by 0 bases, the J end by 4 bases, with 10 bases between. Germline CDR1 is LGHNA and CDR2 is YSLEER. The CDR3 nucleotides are TGCGCCAGCAGCCAAGAGAAGAGGGTTTACGAGCAGTACTTC. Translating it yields CASSQEKRVYEQYF.

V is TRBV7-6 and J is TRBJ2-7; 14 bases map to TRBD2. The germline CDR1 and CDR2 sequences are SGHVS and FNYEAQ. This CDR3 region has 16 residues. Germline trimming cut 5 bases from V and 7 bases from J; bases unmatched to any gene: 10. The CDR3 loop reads CASSGGTSGSFGEQYF. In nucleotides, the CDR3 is TGTGCCAGCAGCGGCGGGACTAGCGGGAGTTTTGGGGAGCAGTACTTC. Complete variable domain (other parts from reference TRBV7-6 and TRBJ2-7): GAGVSQSPRYKVTKRGQDVALRCDPISGHVSLYWYRQALGQGPEFLTYFNYEAQQDKSGLPNDRFSAERPEGSISTLTIQRTEQRDSAMYRCASSGGTSGSFGEQYFGPGTRLTVT.

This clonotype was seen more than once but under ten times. In DNA form, the CDR3 reads TGTGCTAGTGGTTCGGGGGCAAGGTCTGATGGCTACACCTTC. Its translation: CASGSGARSDGYTF. The chain couples TRBV12-5 to TRBJ1-2, with a tentative D call TRBD1 (6 bases). This CDR3 contains 14 residues. V lost 4 bases, J lost 6 bases, and 15 bases lay in between. Germline V lookup: CDR1 LGHNT, CDR2 FRNRAP.

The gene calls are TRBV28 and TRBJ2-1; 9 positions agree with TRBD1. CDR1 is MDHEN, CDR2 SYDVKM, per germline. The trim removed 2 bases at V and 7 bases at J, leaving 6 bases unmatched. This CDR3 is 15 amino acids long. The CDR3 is CASSLIGTGRNEQFF. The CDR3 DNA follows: TGTGCCAGCAGTTTAATCGGGACAGGGCGGAATGAGCAGTTCTTC. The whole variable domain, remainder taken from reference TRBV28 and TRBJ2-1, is DVKVTQSSRYLVKRTGEKVFLECVQDMDHENMFWYRQDPGLGLRLIYFSYDVKMKEKGDIPEGYSVSREKKERFSLILESASTNQTSMYLCASSLIGTGRNEQFFGPGTRLTVL.

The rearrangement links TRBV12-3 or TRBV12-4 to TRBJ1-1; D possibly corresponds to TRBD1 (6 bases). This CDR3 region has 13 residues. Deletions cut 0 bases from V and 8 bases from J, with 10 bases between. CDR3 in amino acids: CASSLAEGGEAFF. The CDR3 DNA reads TGTGCCAGCAGTTTAGCCGAGGGGGGAGAAGCTTTCTTT.

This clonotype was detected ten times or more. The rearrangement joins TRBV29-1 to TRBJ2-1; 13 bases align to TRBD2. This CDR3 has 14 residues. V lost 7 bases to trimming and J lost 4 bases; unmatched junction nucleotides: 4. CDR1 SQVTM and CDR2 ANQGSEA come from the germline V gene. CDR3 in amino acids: CSEGLAGAYNEQFF. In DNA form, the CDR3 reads TGCAGCGAAGGACTAGCGGGAGCATACAATGAGCAGTTCTTC.

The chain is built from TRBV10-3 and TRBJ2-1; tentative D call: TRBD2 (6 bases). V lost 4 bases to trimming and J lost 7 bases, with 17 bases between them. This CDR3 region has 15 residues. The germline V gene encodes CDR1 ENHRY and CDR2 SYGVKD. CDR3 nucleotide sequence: TGTGCCATCAGTGGTTGGACACTGACTAGTAATGAGCAGTTCTTC. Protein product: CAISGWTLTSNEQFF.

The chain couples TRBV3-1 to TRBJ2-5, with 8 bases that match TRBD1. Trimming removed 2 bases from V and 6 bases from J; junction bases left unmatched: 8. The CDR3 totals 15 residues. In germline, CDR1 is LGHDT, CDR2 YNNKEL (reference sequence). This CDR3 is CASSQPGQGLQTQYF. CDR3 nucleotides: TGTGCCAGCAGCCAACCTGGACAGGGTCTGCAGACCCAGTACTTC.

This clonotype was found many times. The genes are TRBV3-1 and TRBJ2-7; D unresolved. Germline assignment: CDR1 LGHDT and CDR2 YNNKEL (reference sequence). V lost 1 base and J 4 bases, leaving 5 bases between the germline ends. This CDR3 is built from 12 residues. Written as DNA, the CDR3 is TGTGCCAGCAGCCAAGTGGGGTACGAGCAGTACTTC. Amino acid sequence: CASSQVGYEQYF.